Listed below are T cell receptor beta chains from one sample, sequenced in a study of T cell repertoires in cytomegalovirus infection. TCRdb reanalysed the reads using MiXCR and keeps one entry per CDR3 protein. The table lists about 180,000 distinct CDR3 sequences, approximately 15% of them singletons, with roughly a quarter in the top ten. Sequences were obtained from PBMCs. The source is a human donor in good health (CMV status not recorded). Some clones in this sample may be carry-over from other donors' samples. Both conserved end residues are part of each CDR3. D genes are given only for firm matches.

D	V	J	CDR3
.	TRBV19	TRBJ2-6	CASSIPRAPGANVLTF
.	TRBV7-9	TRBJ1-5	CASSDDGNSNQPQHF
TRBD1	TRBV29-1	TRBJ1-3	CSVVGRQGASGNTIYF
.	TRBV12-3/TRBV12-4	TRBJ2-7	CASSLLERGYEQYF
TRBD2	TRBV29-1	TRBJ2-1	CSAGLLYNEQFF
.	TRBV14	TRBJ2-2	CASSQDVGSLNTGELFF
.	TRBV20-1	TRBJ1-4	CSASPFNEKLFF
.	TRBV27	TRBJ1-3	CASSTYRGNTIYF
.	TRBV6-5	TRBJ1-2	CASSYSQLGVANYGYTF
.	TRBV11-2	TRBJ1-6	CASSLDRSGSSPLHF
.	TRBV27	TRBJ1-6	CASSLDAGSYNSPLHF
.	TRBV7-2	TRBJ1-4	CASSLLQTNEKLFF
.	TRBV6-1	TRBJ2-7	CASSEGTQYF
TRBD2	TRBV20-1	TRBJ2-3	CSIPGGDTQYF
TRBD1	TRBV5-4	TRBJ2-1	CASSLGTGRQFF
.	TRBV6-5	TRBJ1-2	CASPSSMATNF
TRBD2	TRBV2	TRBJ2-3	CASSGTLLAGEGDITDTQYF
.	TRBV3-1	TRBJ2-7	CASSPLGDRVEQYF
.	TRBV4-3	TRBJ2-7	CASSPTTGFDEQYF
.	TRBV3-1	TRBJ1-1	CASSQGQLWTEAFF
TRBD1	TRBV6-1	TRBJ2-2	CASNRGANTGELFF
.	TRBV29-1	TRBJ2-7	CSVVVTYEQYF
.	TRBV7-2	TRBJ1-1	CASSLSFWSQDTEAFF
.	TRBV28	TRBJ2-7	CASRRTVGYEQYF
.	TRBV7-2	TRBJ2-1	CASSLDSGTYNEQFF
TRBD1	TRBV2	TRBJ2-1	CASSDPGTGNEQFF
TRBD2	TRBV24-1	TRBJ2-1	CATSDSGLAGTYNEQFF
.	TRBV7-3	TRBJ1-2	CASSPPRTEAPGYTF
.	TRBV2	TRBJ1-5	CASSGDTGQPQHF
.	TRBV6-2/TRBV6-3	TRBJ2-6	CASSVGWANVLTF
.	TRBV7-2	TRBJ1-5	CASSLSGFNQPQHF
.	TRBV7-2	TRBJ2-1	CASSPHRDLNEQFF
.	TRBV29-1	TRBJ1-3	CSVGDGGNTIYF
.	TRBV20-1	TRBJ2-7	CSAPSDNPRTYEQYF
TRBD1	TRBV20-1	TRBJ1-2	CSARDPTGVDGYTF
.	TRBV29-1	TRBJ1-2	CSVPGRSVGYTF
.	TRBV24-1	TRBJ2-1	CATSDLSGGASNEQFF
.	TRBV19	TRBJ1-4	CASMVTPATNEKLFF
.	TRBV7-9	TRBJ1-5	CASSSVTEIGNQPQHF
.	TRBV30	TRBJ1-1	CAWRAGGDTEAFF
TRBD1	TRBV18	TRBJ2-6	CASSPWGTELSGANVLTF
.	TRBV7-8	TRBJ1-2	CASSLDPGNYGYTF
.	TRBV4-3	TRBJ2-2	CASSQNPTSPTGELFF
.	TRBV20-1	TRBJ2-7	CSARDEGGEQYF
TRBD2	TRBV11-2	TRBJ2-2	CASSSVAGGLRELFF